The rows below give T cell receptor beta chains drawn from one sample of a study of blood T cell repertoires in COVID-19. Method: immunoSEQ multiplex PCR; TCRdb's copy keeps in-frame clones and lacks some. The sample holds roughly 150,000 clones, about 77% seen once. The sequencing input was peripheral blood. The receptors derive from a woman over 75 with acute or convalescent COVID-19. CDR3s include the opening cysteine and the closing phenylalanine or tryptophan. A D gene is named only where the DNA matches it firmly. Only some rows state a clone size, as once, few, many or a class for expanded clones.

>NA|NA|TRBV21-1|TRBJ2-2
CASSKENRGRGTGELFF
TGTGCCAGCAGCAAAGAGAATAGGGGGCGAGGCACCGGGGAGCTGTTTTTT
>NA|NA|TRBV6-5|TRBJ1-4
CASKGHGTNEKLFF
TGTGCCAGCAAGGGGCACGGTACTAATGAAAAACTGTTTTTT
>NA|TRBD2|TRBV29-1|TRBJ2-1
CSVAGASVFEQFF
TGCAGCGTAGCGGGGGCCTCCGTTTTCGAGCAGTTCTTC
>NA|NA|TRBV18|TRBJ1-2
CASSPVQGTNYGYTF
TGTGCCAGCTCCCCGGTGCAGGGGACAAACTATGGCTACACCTTC
>NA|NA|TRBV4-1|TRBJ1-2
CASSPMPGQNYGYTF
TGCGCCAGCAGTCCGATGCCGGGACAAAACTATGGCTACACCTTC
>NA|NA|TRBV5-1|TRBJ1-6
CASSQGPTDSPLHF
TGCGCCAGCAGCCAGGGTCCTACCGATTCACCCCTCCACTTT
>NA|TRBD2|TRBV5-1|TRBJ2-5
CASSYSGAGETQYF
TGCGCCAGCAGCTATAGCGGGGCAGGGGAGACCCAGTACTTC
>NA|NA|TRBV9|TRBJ2-1
CASSVGGSGANEQFF
TGTGCCAGCAGCGTTGGGGGTAGCGGAGCCAATGAGCAGTTCTTC
>NA|TRBD1|TRBV28|TRBJ1-2
CASSLQGESGYTF
TGTGCCAGCAGTCTCCAGGGGGAAAGTGGCTACACCTTC
>NA|TRBD2|TRBV10-3|TRBJ2-7
CAISERGGRGLEQYF
TGTGCCATCAGTGAGAGGGGCGGGAGGGGACTCGAGCAGTACTTC
>NA|TRBD1|TRBV9|TRBJ2-5
CASSANPTGPETQYF
TGTGCCAGCAGCGCTAACCCGACAGGGCCAGAGACCCAGTACTTC
>NA|NA|TRBV2|TRBJ1-1
CASSEVVIGEAGTEAFF
TGTGCCAGCAGTGAAGTTGTGATTGGCGAGGCCGGCACTGAAGCTTTCTTT
>NA|TRBD1|TRBV3-1/TRBV3-2|TRBJ1-2
CASSPPRTGRGHYGYTF
TGTGCCAGCAGCCCCCCCCGGACAGGGAGGGGACACTATGGCTACACCTTC
>NA|TRBD2|TRBV2|TRBJ2-7
CASRLTSGPPGEQYF
TGTGCCAGCAGGTTGACTAGCGGGCCCCCGGGGGAGCAGTACTTC
>few|TRBD1|TRBV28|TRBJ2-7
CASSSPGTGGYEQYF
TGTGCCAGCAGCTCCCCTGGGACAGGGGGCTACGAGCAGTACTTC
>NA|TRBD2|TRBV30|TRBJ2-1
CAWSKGLAGHNEQFF
TGTGCCTGGAGCAAGGGACTAGCGGGGCACAATGAGCAGTTCTTC
>NA|NA|TRBV28|TRBJ1-3
CASGIGGASGNTIYF
TGTGCCAGCGGCATCGGGGGGGCCTCTGGAAACACCATATATTTT
>NA|TRBD2|TRBV18|TRBJ2-7
CASSLTGSSGSGTYEQYF
TGTGCCAGCTCACTCACGGGCTCTAGCGGGAGTGGCACCTACGAGCAGTACTTC
>NA|TRBD2|TRBV5-5|TRBJ2-2
CASSIQAGLASGELFF
TGTGCCAGCAGCATCCAAGCGGGATTGGCGTCCGGGGAGCTGTTTTTT
>NA|NA|TRBV30|TRBJ2-1
CAWSVSRFGDWRINEQFF
TGTGCCTGGAGTGTGTCTAGATTCGGAGATTGGAGGATCAATGAGCAGTTCTTC
>NA|TRBD2|TRBV4-1|TRBJ2-5
CASSQRLAGGPYEETQYF
TGCGCCAGCAGCCAGAGACTAGCGGGGGGGCCTTATGAAGAGACCCAGTACTTC
>NA|NA|TRBV19|TRBJ2-5
CASSGSRVETQYF
TGTGCCAGTAGCGGGAGCCGGGTGGAGACCCAGTACTTC
>NA|TRBD1|TRBV2|TRBJ1-5
CASSGTGGRQPQHF
TGTGCCAGCAGTGGGACAGGGGGCAGGCAGCCCCAGCATTTT
>NA|NA|TRBV6-2/TRBV6-3|TRBJ2-1
CASSSGGAGFNEQFF
TGTGCCAGCAGCTCGGGTGGGGCGGGATTCAATGAGCAGTTCTTC
>NA|TRBD2|TRBV2|TRBJ2-3
CASSTGLVNTDTQYF
TGTGCCAGCAGCACGGGACTAGTGAACACAGATACGCAGTATTTT
>NA|NA|TRBV10-1|TRBJ2-1
CASSPGGRRGYNEQFF
TGCGCCAGCAGTCCGGGGGGCCGGAGGGGCTACAATGAGCAGTTCTTC
>NA|NA|TRBV28|TRBJ2-5
CASSLRGTQYF
TGTGCCAGCAGTCTACGAGGGACCCAGTACTTC
>NA|TRBD1|TRBV10-3|TRBJ2-7
CAINLRQGARNEQYF
TGTGCCATCAACCTCCGACAGGGGGCGCGCAACGAGCAGTACTTC
>NA|NA|TRBV6-4|TRBJ2-7
CASSDSAGAYEQYF
TGTGCCAGCAGTGACTCGGCAGGGGCCTACGAGCAGTACTTC
>few|NA|TRBV4-2|TRBJ2-3
CASSRLEGASGTDTQYF
TGTGCCAGCAGCCGCTTAGAAGGAGCGAGCGGGACAGATACGCAGTATTTT
>NA|NA|TRBV2|TRBJ1-5
CASSDQGGNQPQHF
TGTGCCAGCAGTGACCAGGGTGGAAATCAGCCCCAGCATTTT
>NA|TRBD1|TRBV5-1|TRBJ2-2
CASSLLGQGGTGELFF
TGCGCCAGCAGCTTGTTGGGACAGGGAGGCACCGGGGAGCTGTTTTTT
>NA|TRBD1|TRBV30|TRBJ1-5
CAWSRQGLSPQHF
TGTGCCTGGAGTAGACAGGGCCTATCGCCCCAGCATTTT
>once|NA|TRBV5-1|TRBJ2-2
CASRSQGLNTGELFF
TGCGCCAGCAGGAGTCAGGGGTTGAACACCGGGGAGCTGTTTTTT
>NA|NA|TRBV28|TRBJ2-5
CASSYVAGKMPQYF
TGTGCCAGCAGTTACGTGGCAGGGAAGATGCCCCAGTACTTC
>NA|NA|TRBV7-2|TRBJ1-5
CASSLALGNQPQHF
TGTGCCAGCAGCTTAGCTCTAGGCAATCAGCCCCAGCATTTT
>many|NA|TRBV7-2|TRBJ1-4
CASSPDRPLATNEKLFF
TGTGCCAGCAGCCCAGACAGGCCCCTGGCAACTAATGAAAAACTGTTTTTT
>NA|NA|TRBV3-1/TRBV3-2|TRBJ2-7
CASSHWRGRKVEQYF
TGTGCCAGCAGCCACTGGAGGGGACGTAAAGTCGAGCAGTACTTC
>NA|NA|TRBV6-1|TRBJ2-1
CASSDRIFEPRMFF
TGTGCCAGCAGTGACAGGATTTTTGAACCCCGGATGTTCTTC
>NA|NA|TRBV9|TRBJ2-1
CASSVASRGNEQFF
TGTGCCAGCAGCGTAGCTTCCCGGGGCAATGAGCAGTTCTTC
>NA|NA|TRBV6-5|TRBJ1-2
CATAISYEGYTF
TGTGCCACCGCCATCTCTTATGAGGGCTACACCTTC
>NA|TRBD2|TRBV7-9|TRBJ2-7
CASSGPTTLAGGISEQYF
TGTGCCAGCAGCGGACCCACTACTCTAGCGGGGGGGATAAGCGAGCAGTACTTC
>NA|TRBD2|TRBV14|TRBJ2-1
CASSQVLIAGGSAYNEQFF
TGTGCCAGCAGCCAAGTTTTGATAGCGGGAGGGTCGGCCTACAATGAGCAGTTCTTC
>NA|NA|TRBV13|TRBJ1-5
CASSFGGTYSNQPQHF
TGTGCCAGCAGCTTCGGCGGAACGTATAGCAATCAGCCCCAGCATTTT
>NA|TRBD1|TRBV9|TRBJ2-5
CASSSRTGGSETQYF
TGTGCCAGCAGCTCGCGGACAGGGGGCTCTGAGACCCAGTACTTC
>NA|TRBD1|TRBV19|TRBJ2-7
CARDRDRGLEQYF
TGTGCCAGGGACCGGGACAGGGGGCTTGAGCAGTACTTC
>NA|NA|TRBV7-2|TRBJ2-5
CASSPSRGNQETQYF
TGTGCCAGCAGCCCGTCGCGGGGCAACCAAGAGACCCAGTACTTC
>NA|NA|TRBV2|TRBJ1-6
CASSSLWGIQPLHF
TGTGCCAGCAGTTCCCTTTGGGGCATTCAACCCCTCCACTTT
>NA|NA|TRBV5-5|TRBJ1-6
CASSLLTGNNSPLHF
TGTGCCAGCAGCCTTCTCACAGGGAATAATTCACCCCTCCACTTT
>NA|TRBD1|TRBV3-1/TRBV3-2|TRBJ2-5
CASSRGQGLSETQYF
TGTGCCAGCAGCCGGGGACAGGGTTTATCAGAGACCCAGTACTTC